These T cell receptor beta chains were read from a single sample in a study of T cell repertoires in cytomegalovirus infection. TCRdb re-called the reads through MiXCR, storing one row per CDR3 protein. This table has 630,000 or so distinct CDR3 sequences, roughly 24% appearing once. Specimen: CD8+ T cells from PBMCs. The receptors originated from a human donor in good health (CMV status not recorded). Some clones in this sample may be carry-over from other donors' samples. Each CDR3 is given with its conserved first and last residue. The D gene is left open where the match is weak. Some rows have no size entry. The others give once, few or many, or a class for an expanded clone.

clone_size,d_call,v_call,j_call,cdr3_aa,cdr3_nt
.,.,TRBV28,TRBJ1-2,CASRIYGDGYTF,TGTGCCAGCAGAATTTACGGCGATGGCTACACCTTC
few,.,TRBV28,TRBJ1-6,CASTLLGLDSPLHF,TGTGCCAGCACTCTTTTGGGGTTGGATTCACCCCTCCACTTT
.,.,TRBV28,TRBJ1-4,CASSLDVVGDEKLFF,TGTGCCAGCAGTTTAGACGTCGTAGGGGATGAAAAACTGTTTTTT
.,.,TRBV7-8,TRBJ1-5,CASSRGGRRNNQPQHF,TGTGCCAGCAGCCGCGGCGGCCGGAGAAACAATCAGCCCCAGCATTTT
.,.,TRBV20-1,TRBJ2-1,CSARDPEGTIEQFF,TGCAGTGCCCGCGATCCGGAAGGGACGATTGAGCAGTTCTTC
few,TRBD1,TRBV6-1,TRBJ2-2,CASRTRYRDRGRDTGELFF,TGTGCCAGCAGAACCCGATACCGGGACAGGGGGCGCGACACCGGGGAGCTGTTTTTT
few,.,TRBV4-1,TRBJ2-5,CASSQDPGAGETQYF,TGCGCCAGCAGCCAAGATCCGGGGGCGGGTGAGACCCAGTACTTC
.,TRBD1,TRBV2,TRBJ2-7,CAGQDRFHEQYF,TGTGCCGGTCAGGACAGGTTCCACGAGCAGTACTTC
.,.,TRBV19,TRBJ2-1,CASKFGESSYNEQFF,TGTGCCAGTAAATTCGGGGAGAGCTCCTACAATGAGCAGTTCTTC
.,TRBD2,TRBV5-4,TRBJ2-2,CASSLGLAGTTGELFF,TGTGCCAGCAGCTTGGGACTAGCGGGGACGACCGGGGAGCTGTTTTTT
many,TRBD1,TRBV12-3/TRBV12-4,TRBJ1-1,CASSLRDRSNTEAFF,TGTGCCAGCAGTTTAAGGGACAGATCGAACACTGAAGCTTTCTTT
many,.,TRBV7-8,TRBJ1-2,CASSSPGSYGYTF,TGTGCCAGCAGCTCCCCAGGGTCCTATGGCTACACCTTC
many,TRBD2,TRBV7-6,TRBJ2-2,CASSHRAGGTGELFF,TGTGCCAGCAGCCACCGGGCCGGGGGGACCGGGGAGCTGTTTTTT
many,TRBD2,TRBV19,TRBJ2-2,CASSTGGGELFF,TGTGCCAGTAGTACGGGAGGCGGGGAGCTGTTTTTT